Sequencing of this T cell receptor (beta chain) was carried out in a study of Ad26.COV2.S vaccination and SARS-CoV-2 variants. General observations from the study: Vaccinees reportedly had broad spike-specific CD8+ and CD4+ T cell responses. Researchers reported similar non-spike TCR breadth in vaccine and placebo recipients. Relative to placebo recipients, vaccine recipients exhibited elevated spike-specific TCR breadth.

Turning to this clone: Its matching antigen is unknown.

Germline-derived CDR1 and CDR2 are LGHDT and YNNKEL (reference sequence). This CDR3 is built from 13 residues. V lost 0 bases and J lost 5, with 8 bases in between. Method: immunoSEQ multiplex PCR; TCRdb's copy keeps in-frame clones and lacks some. Found here are about 180,000 clones, around nine tenths of them singletons; the top ten hold about 5.5%. The clonotype was recovered from a human donor who had recovered from COVID-19. The chain recombines TRBV3-1 (or the pseudogene TRBV3-2) with TRBJ2-7; perhaps TRBD2 as D (5 bases). This specimen consisted of peripheral blood, obtained after recovery from COVID-19. The CDR3 loop reads CASSQEAGDEQYF. CDR3 in DNA: TGTGCCAGCAGCCAAGAAGCCGGGGACGAGCAGTACTTC.